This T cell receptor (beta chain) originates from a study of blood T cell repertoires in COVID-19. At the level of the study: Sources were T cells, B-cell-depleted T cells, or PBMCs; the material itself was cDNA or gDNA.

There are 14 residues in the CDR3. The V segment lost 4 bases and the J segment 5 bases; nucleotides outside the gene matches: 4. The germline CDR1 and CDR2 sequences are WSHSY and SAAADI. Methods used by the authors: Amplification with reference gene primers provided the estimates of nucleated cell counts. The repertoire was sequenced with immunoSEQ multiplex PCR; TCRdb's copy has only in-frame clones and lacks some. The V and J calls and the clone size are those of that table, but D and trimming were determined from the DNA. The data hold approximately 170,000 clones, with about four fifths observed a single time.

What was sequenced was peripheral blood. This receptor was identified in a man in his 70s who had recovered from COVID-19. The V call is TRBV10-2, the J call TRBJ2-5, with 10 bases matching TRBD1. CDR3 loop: CASSGQGAGETQYF. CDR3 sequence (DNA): TGCGCCAGCAGTGGACAGGGGGCGGGTGAGACCCAGTACTTC.